The rows below give T cell receptor beta chains drawn from one sample of a study of blood T cells in healthy people across ages. TCRdb fed the 5' RACE reads into MiXCR, producing one record per CDR3 protein. The sample has 1 million to 1.2 million distinct CDR3 sequences, roughly two fifths seen once; the top ten hold roughly 13%. The sequenced material came from blood. Receptors were obtained from a man between 18 and 35 years old in good health. CDR3s include the opening cysteine and the closing phenylalanine or tryptophan. The order of the fields is V gene, D gene, J gene, CDR3 length, clone size, CDR3 DNA, CDR3 protein. The D gene is left open where the match is weak. A row's size may be missing; if present it is once, few, many or a size class.

V: TRBV2
D: .
J: TRBJ1-2
length: 15
size: .
DNA: TGTGCCAGCACTAGGAATGGGATCGGTGGCTATGGCTACACCTTC
CDR3: CASTRNGIGGYGYTF

V: TRBV5-1
D: .
J: TRBJ2-7
length: 15
size: few
DNA: TGCGCCAGCAGTTCGAGTGCCGGGACTCCCTACGAGCAGTACTTC
CDR3: CASSSSAGTPYEQYF

V: TRBV10-3
D: .
J: TRBJ1-1
length: 14
size: .
DNA: TGTGCCATCAGTCTGGACAGACTGCGGGGTGAAGCTTTCTTT
CDR3: CAISLDRLRGEAFF

V: TRBV20-1
D: .
J: TRBJ1-2
length: 14
size: few
DNA: TGCAGTGCCTGGGTAGAGCAGGGTGTCTATGGCTACACCTTC
CDR3: CSAWVEQGVYGYTF

V: TRBV20-1
D: TRBD2
J: TRBJ2-1
length: 15
size: few
DNA: TGCAGTGCTTCAACCGCGGGGGGTCCCTACAATGAGCAGTTCTTC
CDR3: CSASTAGGPYNEQFF

V: TRBV6-1
D: .
J: TRBJ1-2
length: 13
size: .
DNA: TGTGCCAGCAGTGAACGGGGTAGCTATGGCTACACCTTC
CDR3: CASSERGSYGYTF

V: TRBV3-1
D: TRBD2
J: TRBJ2-1
length: 14
size: .
DNA: TGTGCCAGCAGGCCCGCGGGGGAGGGAAATGAGCAGTTCTTC
CDR3: CASRPAGEGNEQFF

V: TRBV20-1
D: .
J: TRBJ2-2
length: 11
size: .
DNA: TGCAGTGCTAGGGGGGGCGGGGAGCTGTTTTTT
CDR3: CSARGGGELFF

V: TRBV4-1
D: .
J: TRBJ2-3
length: 14
size: many
DNA: TGCGCCAGCAGCCGGACGGACAGCACAGATACGCAGTATTTT
CDR3: CASSRTDSTDTQYF

V: TRBV20-1
D: TRBD1
J: TRBJ2-7
length: 17
size: few
DNA: TGCAGTGCTAGAGATCGGCCCGACAGGGCTCTCTCCTACGAGCAGTACTTC
CDR3: CSARDRPDRALSYEQYF

V: TRBV7-2
D: TRBD1
J: TRBJ2-2
length: 15
size: .
DNA: TGTGCCAGCAGCGTGGACAGGGCAGGCACCGGGGAGCTGTTTTTT
CDR3: CASSVDRAGTGELFF

V: TRBV20-1
D: TRBD1
J: TRBJ2-1
length: 12
size: .
DNA: TGCAGTGCATTGGACAGGGGCAATGAGCAGTTCTTC
CDR3: CSALDRGNEQFF

V: TRBV9
D: TRBD2
J: TRBJ2-1
length: 16
size: .
DNA: TGTGCCAGCAGCGCCCGGGGGGGACTAGGCCGAGATGAGCAGTTCTTC
CDR3: CASSARGGLGRDEQFF